This T cell receptor (beta chain) was sequenced for a study of blood T cell repertoires in COVID-19. Across the study: Some COVID-19 samples were acute and others convalescent; all came from the United States, Italy and Spain. PBMCs, B-cell-depleted T cells, or T cells were the source of the cDNA or gDNA that made up the material.

Authors' analysis steps: Estimated nucleated cell counts came from reference gene primer amplification. The data were produced by immunoSEQ multiplex PCR, yet TCRdb's version contains in-frame clones alone and is incomplete. From that table come the V and J calls and clone size; the DNA was used to work out D and trimming. The table lists 100,000 to 150,000 clones, approximately 85% of them singletons, with approximately 6.6% in the top ten. Trimming cost V 7 bases and J 5 bases, with 20 bases left between them. Per germline, CDR1 SNHLY and CDR2 FYNNEI. The CDR3 totals 15 residues. The sequenced sample consisted of peripheral blood. The sequence came from a man at least 80 years old with active or convalescent COVID-19. The J gene is TRBJ2-5, the V gene TRBV2, with unresolved D. The DNA for the CDR3 is TGTGCCAGCATCATGACGGCCACGAGGTTGGAGACCCAGTACTTC. Residues: CASIMTATRLETQYF.